This T cell receptor beta chain originates from a study of T cells in localized non-small cell lung cancer (TCRdb year 2020). About the investigation overall: T cell repertoires of approximately 250 early-stage NSCLC patients were analyzed, with tumors being compared against uninvolved tumor-adjacent lungs. All 220 or so NSCLC patients in the cohort were treatment-naive and had localized lung tumors that were resected. The mean age of the NSCLC patients was 60 to 85 years, with 120 to 150 men and 85 to 110 women. The paper's findings and limits, for the study overall: Since the design was exploratory, TCR variables were selected using unadjusted p-values with no false-discovery rate correction. Of the top 100 tumor clones, a median of roughly 57 were detected in paired uninvolved adjacent lung; roughly 26 were also among that lung's top 100. Because multi-region tumor sequencing was not done, intratumor heterogeneity could not be ruled out. The highest T cell clonality was observed in uninvolved tumor-adjacent lung, where clonality exceeded that of tumor, suggesting that antigenic responses were more focused in uninvolved tumor-adjacent lung. Longer overall survival was associated with higher T cell density in blood, whereas shorter survival was associated with higher clonality in adjacent lung.

TCR beta CDR3 regions were sequenced from DNA using the immunoSEQ Assay. In the source study's methods: To compute T cell density, TCR beta template counts were normalized to usable DNA, which was estimated by amplifying housekeeping genes. Richness was estimated using the preseqR package, with extrapolation to 400,000 templates for PBMC samples and to 120,000 templates for tissue samples. Clonality was calculated as one minus Pielou's evenness. To identify tissue-enriched TCRs, differential abundance testing was run on productive amino-acid clonotypes with a minimum total count of 5 and an alpha of 0.1. Repertoire overlap between compartments was quantified with the Jaccard Index and Morisita Overlap Index. GLIPH grouped TCR beta CDR3s together with public tetramer-defined viral CDR3s, and a viral motif had to include at least three viral sequences and show V-gene enrichment. In its TCRdb copy, this immuneACCESS table keeps in-frame sequences only and misses some clones. Where compared with another copy, unresolved V genes explain less than half of these, and the others have no known cause. V, J and clone size were drawn from that table, and D and trimming were deduced from the DNA. The sample table holds around 3,100 clones, of which over 20% were seen once. The top ten clonotypes cover 14% of the sample.

Uninvolved adjacent lung was obtained at least 2 cm from the tumor margin, and the absence of atypia was confirmed by two independent pathologists. At diagnosis, peripheral blood, uninvolved tumor-adjacent lung and tumor were collected and were preserved as a mix of fresh-frozen and FFPE material. V lost 5 bases and J lost 3 bases, and the count of bases not matched to a germline gene is 6. The CDR3 spans 16 residues, from the cysteine through the phenylalanine. Of all the DNA, just the CDR3 is kept, 48 bases in frame from base 1. The germline V gene sets CDR1 to MNHGY and CDR2 to SAAAGT. Comments on this clone: What antigen it recognizes has not been identified. No much larger clone exists at a distance of one base, and base qualities are not known.

This TCR was recovered from a man aged 35-69 years with stage III squamous cell lung carcinoma. This specimen consisted of normal lung tissue next to the tumor, obtained before any cancer treatment. The chain employs TRBV6-8 and TRBJ2-1; 11 bases in the middle match TRBD2. This receptor carries the CDR3 CASSPTSGVGYNEQFF. The nucleotide sequence reads TGTGCCAGCAGTCCGACTAGCGGGGTGGGCTACAATGAGCAGTTCTTC.